This entry lists 23 T cell receptor beta chains sequenced from one sample in a study of T-cell memory formation after mild COVID-19. From the 5' RACE reads, TCRdb called clonotypes with MiXCR, one entry per CDR3 protein. The sample yields roughly 51,000 distinct CDR3 sequences, over 6.5% seen once. The sample comprised PBMCs or a T cell subset sorted from them (not recorded which). These receptors all stem from a man aged 18 to 29 who had mild COVID-19 (a few samples of this study predate the infection). Cell type and time point are not known.

The gene calls are TRBV4-2 and TRBJ2-5; 8 nucleotides align to TRBD1. The CDR3 has 15 amino acids. The junction had 6 bases not matched to a gene; V was cut back by 1 base and J by 5 bases. CDR1 LGHNA and CDR2 YNFKEQ come from the germline V gene. The CDR3 reads CASSQAGRGQETQYF. The CDR3 nucleotides are TGTGCCAGCAGCCAAGCGGGCAGGGGGCAGGAGACCCAGTACTTC.

The CDR3 region has the DNA TGTGCCAGCAGTGATAGCCAGGACTACGAGCAGTACGTC. Protein: CASSDSQDYEQYV. The chain carries TRBV2 and TRBJ2-7; D is ambiguous. Germline-derived CDR1 and CDR2 are SNHLY and FYNNEI. The CDR3 contains 13 residues. Trimming stripped 3 bases from V and 3 bases from J, with 9 bases between.

This clonotype was seen repeatedly, ten times or more. This chain joins TRBV24-1 and TRBJ2-5, with 8 bases that match TRBD1. The germline V gene has CDR1 KGHDR and CDR2 SFDVKD. This CDR3 is built from 13 residues. V shed 4 bases, J shed 5 bases, and the junction held 2 bases outside the gene matches. The CDR3 spells CATSENRGETQYF. The CDR3 DNA reads as TGTGCCACCAGTGAGAACAGGGGGGAGACCCAGTACTTC.

The V call is TRBV28, the J call TRBJ1-5; a possible D gene is TRBD1 (5 bases). The V end was cut by 7 bases, the J end by 1 base, with 8 bases between. Per germline, CDR1 MDHEN and CDR2 SYDVKM. CDR3 size: 13 residues. CDR3 sequence (DNA): TGTGCCAGCATGGGGGAGAGCAATCAGCCCCAGCATTTT. Protein: CASMGESNQPQHF.

This clonotype has a count of ten or more. It is unclear where the CDR3 begins or ends on the DNA, so no DNA is shown, and the CDR3 is as TCRdb lists it. The chain employs TRBV7-6 and TRBJ2-5; the table's D call of TRBD2 was not tested on the DNA. The CDR3 spans 15 residues, counting both ends. Germline V gene sequence: CDR1 SGHVS, CDR2 FNYEAQ. CDR3: CASSFGNGLQETQYF.

This clonotype was seen ten or more times. This rearrangement joins TRBV5-1 to TRBJ2-2; no firm D call. Germline V lookup: CDR1 SGHRS, CDR2 YFSETQ. The CDR3 length is 14 residues. Trimming took 3 bases from V and 2 from J, leaving 8 bases between them. The CDR3 here is CASSSVQNTGELFF. The CDR3 DNA sequence: TGCGCCAGCAGCTCCGTTCAAAACACCGGGGAGCTGTTTTTT.

This clonotype was seen only a few times. The genes are TRBV9 and TRBJ1-2; 7 bases line up with TRBD1. V gave up 8 bases and J gave up 0 bases; unmatched junction bases: 4. CDR3 length equals 13 residues. Germline lookup yields CDR1 SGDLS and CDR2 YYNGEE. In nucleotides, the CDR3 is TGTGCCAGTACAGGGGATACTAACTATGGCTACACCTTC. Encoded protein: CASTGDTNYGYTF.

This clonotype was seen ten or more times. V usage is TRBV3-1 and J usage is TRBJ2-1, with no clear D. Deletions cut 4 bases from V and 3 bases from J, with 10 bases between. Germline loops: CDR1 LGHDT, CDR2 YNNKEL (reference sequence). CDR3 size: 14 residues. The CDR3 DNA follows: TGTGCCAGCAGCCCGAGGCCTAACTACAATGAGCAGTTCTTC. The encoded protein is CASSPRPNYNEQFF.

The sample holds many counts of this clonotype. The V and J genes are TRBV5-1 and TRBJ2-7; D is undetermined. Trimming stripped 0 bases from V and 8 bases from J, with 12 bases between. The CDR3 contains 13 residues. Per the germline V gene, CDR1 is SGHRS and CDR2 is YFSETQ. In DNA, the CDR3 is TGCGCCAGCAGCTTGGCCCCGGATGGAAAGCAGTACGTC. It encodes CASSLAPDGKQYV.

This clonotype was counted many times. CDR3 region: CASSGTAGSGANVLTF. CDR3 nucleotide sequence: TGCGCCAGCAGCGGGACAGCTGGCTCTGGGGCCAACGTCCTGACTTTC. The chain has TRBV5-1 and TRBJ2-6; 7 bases align to TRBD1. Germline trimming cut 4 bases from V and 0 bases from J; bases unmatched to any gene: 4. Germline lookup yields CDR1 SGHRS and CDR2 YFSETQ. The CDR3 totals 16 residues.

This chain links TRBV7-9 with TRBJ1-3; 7 nucleotides align to TRBD1. The ends lost 5 bases at V and 3 bases at J; junction bases unmatched: 4. The CDR3 consists of 14 residues. CDR1 is SEHNR, CDR2 FQNEAQ, per germline (reference sequence). CDR3 sequence reads: CASSVGQIGNTIYF. In DNA, the CDR3 is TGTGCCAGCAGCGTGGGACAGATTGGAAACACCATATATTTT.

This clonotype was seen only a few times. The chain is built from TRBV7-9 and TRBJ1-1; tentatively, D is TRBD1 (6 bases). The V and J ends lost 5 bases and 6 bases respectively, with 13 bases between them. The CDR3 sequence is 13 residues long. CDR1 SEHNR and CDR2 FQNEAQ come from the germline V gene (reference sequence). The CDR3 sequence: CASSQRGDAEAFF. The CDR3, as DNA: TGTGCCAGCAGCCAGAGGGGGGACGCTGAAGCTTTCTTT.

This clonotype was seen repeatedly, ten times or more. The chain employs TRBV19 and TRBJ2-5; 8 bases line up with TRBD2. V was clipped by 3 bases and J by 5 bases; unmatched bases: 2. The germline CDR1 and CDR2 sequences are LNHDA and SQIVND (reference sequence). The CDR3 has 13 residues. The CDR3 here is CASSIPGGETQYF. CDR3 nucleotides: TGTGCCAGTAGTATCCCGGGGGGGGAGACCCAGTACTTC.

This clonotype turned up a few times. J is TRBJ1-1 and V is TRBV5-1; 8 bases line up with TRBD1. This CDR3 has 16 amino acids. Germline V gives CDR1 SGHRS, CDR2 YFSETQ. The V and J ends lost 4 bases and 4 bases, in that order; junction bases with no gene match: 12. CDR3 bases: TGCGCCAGCAGCCCGACGCTCACAGGGGGTGGCACTGAAGCTTTCTTT. Protein sequence: CASSPTLTGGGTEAFF.

CDR3 nucleotides: TGTGCCAGTATGCCGTGGGTGGGGGGGCACAATGAGCAGTTCTTC. It yields the protein CASMPWVGGHNEQFF. The chain joins TRBV19 to TRBJ2-1, with D maybe TRBD2 (7 bases). Trimming took 7 bases from V and 5 from J, leaving 18 bases between them. Germline V lookup: CDR1 LNHDA, CDR2 SQIVND (reference sequence). The CDR3 is made up of 15 amino acids. The whole variable domain, filled in from reference TRBV19 and TRBJ2-1, reads DGGITQSPKYLFRKEGQNVTLSCEQNLNHDAMYWYRQDPGQGLRLIYYSQIVNDFQKGDIAEGYSVSREKKESFPLTVTSAQKNPTAFYLCASMPWVGGHNEQFFGPGTRLTVL.

J is TRBJ2-7 and V is TRBV9; 8 nucleotides match TRBD1. This CDR3 is 12 amino acids long. V gave up 3 bases and J gave up 5 bases; unmatched junction bases: 1. Germline-derived CDR1 and CDR2 are SGDLS and YYNGEE. DNA of the CDR3: TGTGCCAGCAGCGCGACAGGGGACGAGCAGTACTTC. Its translation is CASSATGDEQYF.

The rearrangement links TRBV30 to TRBJ2-5; D is uncertain. Germline CDR1 reads GTSNPN; CDR2 reads SVGIG (reference sequence). V lost 2 bases and J 0 bases, leaving 7 bases between the germline ends. The CDR3 loop spans 13 amino acids. CDR3 DNA sequence: TGTGCCTGGAGTCCTGGATACCAAGAGACCCAGTACTTC. Translation gives CAWSPGYQETQYF.

This clonotype occurred a few times. The chain employs TRBV6-2 or TRBV6-3 and TRBJ2-1, with TRBD2 identical over 8 bases. The CDR3 is made up of 16 amino acids. The V gene end was trimmed by 7 bases and the J gene end by 9 bases; junction bases not matched to a gene: 17. The germline V gene has CDR1 MNHEY and CDR2 SVGEGT. The DNA for the CDR3 is TGTGCCAGCAACGGGGGGGCCTCGACCAGCTCAGGTGAGCAGTTCTTC. This gives the protein CASNGGASTSSGEQFF.

This clonotype was seen a few times. The chain is built from TRBV6-2 or TRBV6-3 and TRBJ2-6; D unresolved. V shed 3 bases and J shed 2 bases, with 8 bases lying between them. Germline V lookup: CDR1 MNHEY, CDR2 SVGEGT. This CDR3 region has 15 residues. DNA for the CDR3: TGTGCCAGCAGTTATGGACGGACTGGGGCCAACGTCCTGACTTTC. Translated, it gives CASSYGRTGANVLTF.

This clonotype was observed many times. The genes are TRBV7-2 and TRBJ1-6, with D tentatively TRBD1 (5 bases). This CDR3 is built from 15 residues. Germline-derived CDR1 and CDR2 are SGHTA and FQGNSA. Trimming removed 1 base from V and 10 bases from J, with 14 bases in between. The CDR3 region has the DNA TGTGCCAGCAGCTTAGAGGCAGGGATAATATCACCCCTCCACTTT. Translation: CASSLEAGIISPLHF.

This clonotype was seen a handful of times. The gene calls are TRBV4-3 and TRBJ1-5; unclear D gene. V was shortened by 0 bases and J by 3 bases, with 9 bases between the two germline ends. Germline CDR1 LGHNA, CDR2 YSLEER. CDR3 length equals 15 residues. The CDR3 loop is CASSQDLATNQPQHF. CDR3 sequence (DNA): TGCGCCAGCAGCCAAGATTTGGCCACCAATCAGCCCCAGCATTTT.

The chain employs TRBV29-1 and TRBJ1-2; a weak D match, TRBD1 (6 bases). Germline-derived CDR1 and CDR2 are SQVTM and ANQGSEA. The ends were cut back, 5 bases at V and 8 bases at J, with 15 bases in the middle. The CDR3 runs to 12 residues. CDR3 DNA: TGCAGCGTTTACAGGGTCTTCGAGGGCTACACCTTC. It specifies CSVYRVFEGYTF.

This clonotype has more than one count but fewer than ten. The rearrangement joins TRBV11-2 to TRBJ1-6, with D uncertain. The V gene lost 4 bases and the J gene lost 8 bases, with 12 bases spanning the gap. In germline, CDR1 is SGHAT, CDR2 FQNNGV. This CDR3 has 14 residues. The CDR3 nucleotides read TGTGCCAGCAGCTCCCGGGCAGCCGATTCACCCCTCCACTTT. Residues: CASSSRAADSPLHF. Based on the CDR3 plus reference TRBV11-2 and TRBJ1-6, the full variable domain is EAGVAQSPRYKIIEKRQSVAFWCNPISGHATLYWYQQILGQGPKLLIQFQNNGVVDDSQLPKDRFSAERLKGVDSTLKIQPAKLEDSAVYLCASSSRAADSPLHFGNGTRLTVT.